Below, 8 T cell receptor beta chains from the same sample are listed, as sequenced in a study of graft-versus-host responses after intestinal transplantation. Assay: immunoSEQ multiplex PCR; the TCRdb copy retains only in-frame clones and omits some. Altogether roughly 18,000 clones are present, roughly 37% being singletons, with the ten largest covering about 1%. Specimen: alloreactive CD4+ T cells from a mixed lymphocyte reaction culture, collected before intestinal transplant. Subset here: CFSE-low proliferating T cells sorted from roughly six-day pre-transplant mixed lymphocyte reaction (GvH or HvG direction). The origin of the receptors is a human patient who received an intestinal transplant.

The V gene is TRBV27, the J gene TRBJ2-3, with D tentatively TRBD2 (6 bases). The CDR3 extends over 14 amino acids. Germline V lookup: CDR1 MNHEY, CDR2 SMNVEV (reference sequence). V lost 3 bases and J lost 2, with 9 bases in between. The CDR3 bases are TGTGCCAGCAGTTTGGTAGCGGTCACAGATACGCAGTATTTT. It translates to CASSLVAVTDTQYF.

This clone turned up a few times. This chain joins TRBV15 and TRBJ1-2, with D maybe TRBD1 (6 bases). This CDR3 comprises 14 residues. V was trimmed by 1 base and J by 4 bases, leaving 10 bases between them. Germline V CDR1 and CDR2: LNHNV, YYDKDF (reference sequence). The CDR3 is CATSRGGRGYGYTF. The DNA of the CDR3 is TGTGCCACCAGCAGAGGTGGCAGGGGCTATGGCTACACCTTC. Drawing the rest from reference TRBV15 and TRBJ1-2, the complete variable domain is DAMVIQNPRYQVTQFGKPVTLSCSQTLNHNVMYWYQQKSSQAPKLLFHYYDKDFNNEADTPDNFQSRRPNTSFCFLDIRSPGLGDTAMYLCATSRGGRGYGYTFGSGTRLTVV.

This clone is deemed medium-sized. V is TRBV6-1 and J is TRBJ1-6; TRBD1 agrees at 7 bases. This CDR3 has 15 residues. In germline, CDR1 is MNHNS, CDR2 SASEGT. With V trimmed by 5 bases and J by 9 bases, 10 bases remained unmatched. In nucleotides, the CDR3 is TGTGCCAGCAGTCAAGACAGGGCTCTTAGTTCACCCCTCCACTTT. Protein product: CASSQDRALSSPLHF.

This clone was observed a handful of times. The chain links TRBV18 to TRBJ2-6; D uncertain. CDR3 length: 15 residues. The germline gives CDR1 KGHSH, CDR2 LQKENI. Trimming took 3 bases from V and 0 from J, leaving 6 bases between them. DNA of the CDR3: TGTGCCAGCTCACCTAACCACTCTGGGGCCAACGTCCTGACTTTC. It yields the protein CASSPNHSGANVLTF.

This clone showed up just once. The V call is TRBV15, the J call TRBJ2-2, with 7 bases lining up with TRBD2. The CDR3 extends over 15 amino acids. Germline trimming cut 8 bases from V and 3 bases from J; bases unmatched to any gene: 9. The germline CDR1 and CDR2 sequences are LNHNV and YYDKDF (reference sequence). The CDR3 sequence: CATHRSGIYTGELFF. The CDR3 DNA is TGTGCCACCCATAGGAGCGGGATATACACCGGGGAGCTGTTTTTT.

This clone occurred a few times. The gene calls are TRBV19 and TRBJ1-2; D gene unclear. V was clipped by 3 bases and J by 7 bases, with 15 bases between them. The CDR3 has 14 residues. Per the germline V gene, CDR1 is LNHDA and CDR2 is SQIVND (reference sequence). CDR3 protein: CASSIRRLRGGYTF. The CDR3 DNA is TGTGCCAGTAGTATCCGCAGGCTACGGGGTGGCTACACCTTC.

The chain combines TRBV18 with TRBJ2-7, with 10 nucleotides matching TRBD2. The CDR3 is 19 residues long. Trimming removed 4 bases from V and 3 bases from J; junction bases left unmatched: 18. Germline V gives CDR1 KGHSH, CDR2 LQKENI. CDR3 sequence (DNA): TGTGCCAGCTCACTCGTCTATCCGGGGCTAGCGGGGGCCTTCTACGAGCAGTACTTC. This codes for CASSLVYPGLAGAFYEQYF.

V is TRBV19 and J is TRBJ1-5, with D perhaps TRBD1 (6 bases). V was cut by 8 bases and J by 2 bases, with 10 bases left in between. CDR3 length equals 13 residues. Germline V CDR1 and CDR2: LNHDA, SQIVND (reference sequence). The CDR3 protein is CASSQGRNQPQHF. For the CDR3, the DNA is TGTGCCAGTTCACAGGGCCGCAATCAGCCCCAGCATTTT.